Below are 22 T cell receptor beta chains sequenced from a single sample in a study of CD8+CD57+ T cells in acquired aplastic anemia. For CDR3 and TCR beta VDJ profiling, genomic DNA was the template used. TCRdb re-called the reads through MiXCR, storing one row per CDR3 protein. The sample includes approximately 80,000 distinct CDR3 sequences, around 70% of them seen just once. Those patients picked for sequencing had displayed CD8+CD57+ cell expansion on flow cytometry. The sample was sorted CD4+, CD8+, or CD8+CD57+ T cells (not recorded which) from PBMCs. Receptor source: a human donor with aplastic anemia.

The chain uses TRBV6-5 and TRBJ2-5; no clear D gene. This CDR3 has 15 residues. Trimming pared 0 bases from V and 3 bases from J, leaving 11 bases between. CDR1 is MNHEY, CDR2 SVGAGI, per germline. CDR3 DNA sequence: TGTGCCAGCAGTTACTCGATTCAGCTTAAAGAGACCCAGTACTTC. Protein sequence: CASSYSIQLKETQYF.

This rearrangement joins TRBV2 to TRBJ1-1, with D possibly being TRBD1 (6 bases). V dropped 6 bases and J dropped 5 bases, with 19 bases sitting between them. The CDR3 is 15 residues long. Germline V gene data show CDR1 as SNHLY and CDR2 as FYNNEI. This CDR3 reads CASSASTGFGTEAFF. In DNA, the CDR3 is TGTGCCAGCAGCGCAAGTACAGGGTTCGGGACTGAAGCTTTCTTT.

The chain links TRBV2 to TRBJ1-3; tentative D call: TRBD1 (5 bases). The V end lost 2 bases, the J end lost 4 bases, and 9 bases lay between the germline ends. Per germline, CDR1 SNHLY and CDR2 FYNNEI. The CDR3 has 14 residues. As DNA, the CDR3 is TGTGCCAGCAGTGAATGGGGGGTCGGAAACACCATATATTTT. This translates into CASSEWGVGNTIYF. Complete variable domain (other parts from reference TRBV2 and TRBJ1-3): EPEVTQTPSHQVTQMGQEVILRCVPISNHLYFYWYRQILGQKVEFLVSFYNNEISEKSEIFDDQFSVERPDGSNFTLKIRSTKLEDSAMYFCASSEWGVGNTIYFGEGSWLTVV.

The V call is TRBV11-1, the J call TRBJ2-1; 11 bases are shared with TRBD2. Trimming took 0 bases from V and 9 from J; bases not matched to a gene: 10. Germline assignment: CDR1 SGHAT and CDR2 FQDESV (reference sequence). This CDR3 is 17 amino acids long. The CDR3 here is CASSLAEASGRRGEQFF. As DNA, the CDR3 is TGTGCCAGCAGCTTAGCGGAGGCTAGCGGGAGGAGGGGTGAGCAGTTCTTC.

The CDR3 sequence: CSARVAGVWTQYF. CDR3 DNA sequence: TGCAGTGCTAGGGTAGCGGGAGTCTGGACCCAGTACTTC. The rearrangement joins TRBV20-1 to TRBJ2-5; 9 bases align to TRBD2. CDR3 length equals 13 residues. The V gene end was trimmed by 3 bases and the J gene end by 7 bases; junction bases not matched to a gene: 6. The germline gives CDR1 DFQATT, CDR2 SNEGSKA (reference sequence).

The chain employs TRBV20-1 and TRBJ2-1; D perhaps matches TRBD1 (6 bases). This CDR3 has 13 residues. Germline V gives CDR1 DFQATT, CDR2 SNEGSKA (reference sequence). CDR3 sequence reads: CSYYRDTYNEQFF. In DNA form, the CDR3 reads TGCAGCTACTACCGGGACACCTACAATGAGCAGTTCTTC.

This clonotype came up a few times. The rearrangement uses TRBV24-1 and TRBJ2-7; the match to TRBD1 covers 7 bases. The V segment lost 6 bases and the J segment 5 bases; nucleotides outside the gene matches: 3. Germline V gives CDR1 KGHDR, CDR2 SFDVKD. The CDR3 extends over 12 amino acids. CDR3 amino acids: CATSRGPDEQYF. The CDR3 bases are TGTGCCACCAGTAGGGGGCCGGACGAGCAGTACTTC.

The V gene is TRBV29-1, the J gene TRBJ1-2, with TRBD1 as a possible D gene (5 bases). Germline V CDR1 and CDR2: SQVTM, ANQGSEA. The CDR3 has 13 amino acids. The V end lost 2 bases, the J end lost 6 bases, and 13 bases lay between the germline ends. Here the CDR3 DNA reads TGCAGCGTTGAAAATGCAGGGCTTGATGGCTACACCTTC. Protein product: CSVENAGLDGYTF.

The chain carries TRBV7-9 and TRBJ2-7; D is unclear. V was clipped by 2 bases and J by 6 bases, with 8 bases between them. This CDR3 is 12 amino acids long. Germline V gene data show CDR1 as SEHNR and CDR2 as FQNEAQ (reference sequence). CDR3 sequence reads: CASSLPGREQYF. CDR3 nucleotides: TGTGCCAGCAGCTTACCGGGTCGCGAGCAGTACTTC.

The sample holds a few counts of this clonotype. The V call is TRBV24-1, the J call TRBJ2-3; 15 positions agree with TRBD2. V lost 10 bases, J lost 3 bases, and 4 bases stayed unmatched. The length of the CDR3 is 15 residues. Germline V CDR1 and CDR2: KGHDR, SFDVKD. DNA for the CDR3: TGTGCCACGGCGGGACTAGCGGGGGGAACAGATACGCAGTATTTT. Translating it yields CATAGLAGGTDTQYF.

The chain employs TRBV20-1 and TRBJ2-5; D perhaps matches TRBD1 (5 bases). This CDR3 contains 12 residues. Per germline, CDR1 DFQATT and CDR2 SNEGSKA (reference sequence). V was cut by 4 bases and J by 4 bases, with 10 bases left in between. CDR3 residues: CSANQGRETQYF. The CDR3 DNA reads as TGCAGTGCTAATCAGGGAAGAGAGACCCAGTACTTC.

The rearrangement uses TRBV20-1 and TRBJ2-5, with 10 bases identical to TRBD2. Germline V CDR1 and CDR2: DFQATT, SNEGSKA (reference sequence). The CDR3 extends over 15 amino acids. The V gene end was trimmed by 1 base and the J gene end by 5 bases; junction bases not matched to a gene: 7. In nucleotides, the CDR3 is TGCAGTGCTAGAGGAACAGCGGGAGGGCGTGAGACCCAGTACTTC. Protein product: CSARGTAGGRETQYF.

This clonotype was seen only a few times. The chain uses TRBV7-2 and TRBJ1-6; weak D call: TRBD1 (6 bases). CDR3 length: 16 residues. The V gene lost 0 bases and the J gene lost 7 bases, with 13 bases spanning the gap. CDR1 SGHTA and CDR2 FQGNSA come from the germline V gene. The CDR3 spells CASSLAWAGTNSPLHF. CDR3 nucleotides: TGTGCCAGCAGCTTAGCGTGGGCCGGGACAAATTCACCCCTCCACTTT.

This clonotype was detected a few times. CDR3 amino acids: CASSLRDGYEQYF. CDR3 bases: TGTGCCAGCAGTCTGAGGGACGGCTACGAGCAGTACTTC. V and J are TRBV6-1 and TRBJ2-7; D possibly matches TRBD1 or TRBD2 (5 bases each). Germline CDR1 and CDR2: MNHNS and SASEGT. The V gene lost 5 bases and the J gene lost 3 bases, with 11 bases spanning the gap. The CDR3 has 13 residues.

J is TRBJ2-5 and V is TRBV7-9; D is unresolved. CDR3 length equals 15 residues. CDR1 and CDR2 (germline): SEHNR, FQNEAQ (reference sequence). V dropped 10 bases and J dropped 0 bases, with 18 bases sitting between them. CDR3 protein: CATMDGPRYQETQYF. CDR3 nucleotides: TGTGCCACTATGGACGGTCCGAGGTACCAAGAGACCCAGTACTTC.

The genes are TRBV24-1 and TRBJ1-1, with TRBD1 matching 7 bases. V shed 4 bases, J shed 1 base, and the junction held 5 bases outside the gene matches. The CDR3 has 15 residues. Germline assignment: CDR1 KGHDR and CDR2 SFDVKD. The CDR3 bases are TGTGCCACCAGTGACCTGACAGGGTCGAACACTGAAGCTTTCTTT. As protein: CATSDLTGSNTEAFF.

The chain has TRBV29-1 and TRBJ2-1; a possible D gene is TRBD2 (5 bases). Between the trimmed V and J ends, which lost 4 bases and 6 bases, there was a span of 16 bases. The CDR3 is made up of 14 amino acids. CDR1 is SQVTM, CDR2 ANQGSEA, per germline. Here the CDR3 DNA reads TGCAGCGTTGTACTCGGGAACTTGGGCAATGAGCAGTTCTTC. Amino acid sequence: CSVVLGNLGNEQFF.

Comments on this clonotype: A read error may produce the germline difference seen at one junction end. The V call is TRBV5-1, the J call TRBJ2-3, with D perhaps matching TRBD2 (6 bases). CDR1 SGHRS and CDR2 YFSETQ come from the germline V gene. The CDR3 length is 16 residues. CDR3 protein: CAGSFGVGREADTQYF. CDR3 DNA: TGCGCCGGCAGCTTTGGAGTTGGCAGGGAGGCAGATACGCAGTATTTT.

The V call is TRBV20-1, the J call TRBJ2-5; D remains ambiguous. V gave up 6 bases and J gave up 7 bases, with 18 bases separating them. Germline V gives CDR1 DFQATT, CDR2 SNEGSKA (reference sequence). The CDR3 length is 13 residues. This CDR3 is CSALTGGLGTQYF. The CDR3, as DNA: TGCAGTGCACTGACGGGTGGTTTAGGGACCCAGTACTTC.

CDR3 sequence: CASSLAGGGSYEQYF. CDR3 nucleotide sequence: TGTGCCAGCAGCTTAGCCGGCGGGGGCTCCTACGAGCAGTACTTC. This chain uses TRBV11-3 with TRBJ2-7; the match to TRBD2 covers 7 bases. The CDR3 spans 15 residues. Germline CDR1 is SGHNT and CDR2 is YENEEA. Trimming removed 1 base from V and 0 bases from J; junction bases left unmatched: 3.

The rearrangement joins TRBV19 to TRBJ1-5; D gene unclear. Trimming left V 5 bases short and J 6 bases short, with 11 bases between. The length of the CDR3 is 13 residues. Looked up from germline, CDR1 is LNHDA and CDR2 is SQIVND (reference sequence). CDR3 sequence: CASSWEPSQPQHF. The CDR3, as DNA: TGTGCCAGTAGTTGGGAGCCGTCTCAGCCCCAGCATTTT.

The chain employs TRBV29-1 and TRBJ2-7; 7 bases are shared with TRBD2. This CDR3 spans 13 amino acids. The V and J ends lost 4 bases and 9 bases, in that order; junction bases with no gene match: 12. CDR1 and CDR2 from the germline V gene are SQVTM and ANQGSEA. The CDR3 DNA follows: TGCAGCGTTGTGCGGCAGGGCTCGGGAGGGCAGTACTTC. It codes for CSVVRQGSGGQYF.